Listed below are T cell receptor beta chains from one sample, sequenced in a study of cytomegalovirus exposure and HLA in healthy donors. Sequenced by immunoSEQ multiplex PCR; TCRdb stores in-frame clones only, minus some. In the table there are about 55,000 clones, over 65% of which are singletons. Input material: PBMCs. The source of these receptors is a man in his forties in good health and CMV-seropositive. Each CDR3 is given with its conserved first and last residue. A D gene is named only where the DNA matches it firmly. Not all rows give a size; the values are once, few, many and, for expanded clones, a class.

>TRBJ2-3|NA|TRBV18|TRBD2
TGTGCCAGCTCACCCCTGACTAGCGGGGGGGCCGTTGCAGATACGCAGTATTTT
CASSPLTSGGAVADTQYF
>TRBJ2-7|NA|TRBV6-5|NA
TGTGCCAGCAGTTACGACAGTATACCCTCCTACGAGCAGTACTTC
CASSYDSIPSYEQYF
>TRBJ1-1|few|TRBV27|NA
TGTGCCAGCGGGGGTCGCAGCGGGCGGAACACTGAAGCTTTCTTT
CASGGRSGRNTEAFF
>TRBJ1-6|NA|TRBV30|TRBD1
TGTGCCTGGGAAACAGGGGGCGCGGGTTCACCCCTCCACTTT
CAWETGGAGSPLHF
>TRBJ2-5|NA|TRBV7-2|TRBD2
TGTGCCAGCAGCTCCCGGACTAGCGGGGGGGAAGAGACCCAGTACTTC
CASSSRTSGGEETQYF
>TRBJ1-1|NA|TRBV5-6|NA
TGTGCCAGCAGCTTAATGGTCAGGGTGAACACTGAAGCTTTCTTT
CASSLMVRVNTEAFF
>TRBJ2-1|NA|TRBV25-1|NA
TGTGCCAGCAGTGCCGGAGGTTGGATGTTCTTC
CASSAGGWMFF
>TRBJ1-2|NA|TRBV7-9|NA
TGTGCCAGCAGGCCAGATTTTTTGGGCTACACCTTC
CASRPDFLGYTF
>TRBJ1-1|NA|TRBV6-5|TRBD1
TGTGCCAGCCTCAATTGGGACAGGGTTGCTTTCTTT
CASLNWDRVAFF
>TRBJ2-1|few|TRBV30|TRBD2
TGTGCCTGGTCATCCGGGGGGGCCAATGAGCAGTTCTTC
CAWSSGGANEQFF
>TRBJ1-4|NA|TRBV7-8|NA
TGTGCCAGCAGCTCGAGCACCTGGAGTGGTGAAAAACTGTTTTTT
CASSSSTWSGEKLFF
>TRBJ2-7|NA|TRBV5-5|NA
TGTGCCAGCACCCCAGGTGACGGATTCTACGAGCAGTACTTC
CASTPGDGFYEQYF
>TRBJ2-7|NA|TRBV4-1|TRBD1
TGCGCCAGCAGCCAAGGGGCGACAGGGGAAGGTTACGAGCAGTACTTC
CASSQGATGEGYEQYF
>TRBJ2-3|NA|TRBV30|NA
TGTGCCTGGCGTCCCCCGTCCTCCACAGATACGCAGTATTTT
CAWRPPSSTDTQYF
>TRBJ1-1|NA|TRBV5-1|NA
TGCGCCAGCAGCTGGGTTGGAGGCACTGAAGCTTTCTTT
CASSWVGGTEAFF
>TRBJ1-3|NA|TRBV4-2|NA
TGTGCCAGCAGCCAAGATCGACCAGGGACTGGAAACACCATATATTTT
CASSQDRPGTGNTIYF
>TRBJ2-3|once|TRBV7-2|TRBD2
TGTGCCAGCAGCTTCTCGGGGGGTAGCACAGATACGCAGTATTTT
CASSFSGGSTDTQYF
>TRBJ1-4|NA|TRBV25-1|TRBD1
TGTGCCAGCAGTGACCCCGGGACAGGGAACACTAATGAAAAACTGTTTTTT
CASSDPGTGNTNEKLFF
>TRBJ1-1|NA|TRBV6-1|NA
TGTGCCAGCAGTTCAGGGCGCCAGAACACTGAAGCTTTCTTT
CASSSGRQNTEAFF
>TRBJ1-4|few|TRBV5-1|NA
TGCGCCAGCAGCTTGGGGCTTAATGAAAAACTGTTTTTT
CASSLGLNEKLFF
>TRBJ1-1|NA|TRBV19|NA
TGTGCCAGTGCCGTGACAGGGAACACTGAAGCTTTCTTT
CASAVTGNTEAFF
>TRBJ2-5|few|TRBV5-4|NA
TGTGCCAGCAGCTCCGGAGGGTCAGGGCCCGGAGAGACCCAGTACTTC
CASSSGGSGPGETQYF
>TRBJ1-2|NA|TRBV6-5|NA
TGTGCCAGCAGTTACCCTTTGGGGGGATCAAACTATGGCTACACCTTC
CASSYPLGGSNYGYTF
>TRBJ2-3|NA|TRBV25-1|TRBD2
TGTGCCAGCAGTGTAGCTAGCGGAACAGATACGCAGTATTTT
CASSVASGTDTQYF
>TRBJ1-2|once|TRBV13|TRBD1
TGTGCCAGCAGCTTTACTCGACAGGGAACCCCTGGGTATGGCTACACCTTC
CASSFTRQGTPGYGYTF
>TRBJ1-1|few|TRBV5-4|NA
TGTGCCAGCTACCCACAGGGAGGGCCTGAAGCTTTCTTT
CASYPQGGPEAFF
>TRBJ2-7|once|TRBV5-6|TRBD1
TGTGCCAGCAGCCTGGGACAGGGGGAGGGGTACGAGCAGTACTTC
CASSLGQGEGYEQYF
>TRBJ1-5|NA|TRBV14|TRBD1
TGTGCCAGCAGCCAAGTTTCTCCAGGGGGGTATAGCAATCAGCCCCAGCATTTT
CASSQVSPGGYSNQPQHF
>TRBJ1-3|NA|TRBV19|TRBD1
TGTGCCAGTAGCCCTGACAGGGAAATGGCTGGAAACACCATATATTTT
CASSPDREMAGNTIYF
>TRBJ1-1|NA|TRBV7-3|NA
TGTGCCAGCAGCGCCAAGCACGGGGGAATGAACACTGAAGCTTTCTTT
CASSAKHGGMNTEAFF
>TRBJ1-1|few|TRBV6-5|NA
TGTGCCAGCAGTTACTCGAGGCAGACGAACACTGAAGCTTTCTTT
CASSYSRQTNTEAFF
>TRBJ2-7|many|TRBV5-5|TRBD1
TGTGCCAGCACCAGGACAGGTACCTACGAGCAGTACTTC
CASTRTGTYEQYF
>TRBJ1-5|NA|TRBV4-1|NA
TGCGCCAGCAGCCACACCAGCGGGGCTTCCAATCAGCCCCAGCATTTT
CASSHTSGASNQPQHF
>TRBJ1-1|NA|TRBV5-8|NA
TGTACCAGCAGCTATCCCGGGGTCCTAAACACTGAAGCTTTCTTT
CTSSYPGVLNTEAFF
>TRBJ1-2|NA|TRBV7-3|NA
TGTGCCAGCAGCTTAACCGGCGGAACAGGGTTTTATGGCTACACCTTC
CASSLTGGTGFYGYTF
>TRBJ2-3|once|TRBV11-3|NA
TGTGCCAGCAGTCCCGGTAGCACAGATACGCAGTATTTT
CASSPGSTDTQYF
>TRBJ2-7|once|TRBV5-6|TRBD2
TGTGCCAGCAGCTTTCCTAGCGGGGCCTACGAGCAGTACTTC
CASSFPSGAYEQYF
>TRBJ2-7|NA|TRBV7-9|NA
TGTGCCAGCAGCTTACAGGCCTCCTACGAGCAGTACTTC
CASSLQASYEQYF
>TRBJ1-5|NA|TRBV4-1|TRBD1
TGCGCCAGCAGCCAAGTACAGGGGGCATATCAGCCCCAGCATTTT
CASSQVQGAYQPQHF
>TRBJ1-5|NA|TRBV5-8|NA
TGTGCCAGCAGCGGCAGGAATCAGCCCCAGCATTTT
CASSGRNQPQHF
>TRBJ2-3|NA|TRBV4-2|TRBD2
TGTGCCAGCAGCCACGGGACTAGCGGGGGGGCATCAGATACGCAGTATTTT
CASSHGTSGGASDTQYF
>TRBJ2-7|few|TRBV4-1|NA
TGCGCCAGCAGCCAAGTTAGCGACACATCTCTGTACTTC
CASSQVSDTSLYF
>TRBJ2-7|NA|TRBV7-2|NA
TGTGCCAGCAGATTCGACGGGGTTGAAGAGCAGTACTTC
CASRFDGVEEQYF
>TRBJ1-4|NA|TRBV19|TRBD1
TGTGCCAGTAGTGACAGGGGGGCTAATGAAAAACTGTTTTTT
CASSDRGANEKLFF
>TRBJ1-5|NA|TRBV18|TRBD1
TGTGCCAGCTCACCACCGGGACAGGGCCTCAATCAGCCCCAGCATTTT
CASSPPGQGLNQPQHF
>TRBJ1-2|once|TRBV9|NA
TGTGCCAGCAGCGTAGGTCCAGGGGACAACTATGGCTACACCTTC
CASSVGPGDNYGYTF